Following are 27 T cell receptor beta chains from one sample sequenced in a study of cytomegalovirus exposure and HLA in healthy donors. This PCR relied on a set of 60 Vbeta primers and 13 Jbeta primers. Sequencing was performed with immunoSEQ multiplex PCR; in TCRdb, only in-frame clones are kept and a portion is missing. The sample consists of roughly 100,000 clones, around 75% of them appearing once. The sample was PBMCs. The source of these receptors is a man under 40 in good health and CMV-seropositive.

The J gene is TRBJ2-3, the V gene TRBV5-1; 7 bases map to TRBD1. This CDR3 spans 15 amino acids. V lost 0 bases to trimming and J lost 1 base; unmatched junction nucleotides: 2. Germline CDR1 and CDR2: SGHRS and YFSETQ. In nucleotides, the CDR3 is TGCGCCAGCAGCTTGGGGACAGGACGCACAGATACGCAGTATTTT. Residues: CASSLGTGRTDTQYF.

This clone came up once. The rearrangement joins TRBV6-5 to TRBJ2-1; 7 nucleotides align to TRBD1. CDR1 MNHEY and CDR2 SVGAGI come from the germline V gene. V shed 6 bases and J 0 bases; nucleotides not matched to a gene: 5. This CDR3 region has 15 residues. The CDR3 DNA follows: TGTGCCAGCAGGGCCCGACAGGGCTCCTACAATGAGCAGTTCTTC. It translates to CASRARQGSYNEQFF.

This clone was observed a few times. The chain has TRBV2 and TRBJ1-1, with a weak D call TRBD1 (6 bases). Trimming left V 10 bases short and J 2 bases short, with 14 bases between. There are 13 residues in the CDR3. Germline-derived CDR1 and CDR2 are SNHLY and FYNNEI. This CDR3 is CANKGHPNTEAFF. DNA of the CDR3: TGTGCCAACAAGGGACACCCTAACACTGAAGCTTTCTTT.

The gene calls are TRBV7-9 and TRBJ1-1; D uncertain. This CDR3 has 15 amino acids. Per the germline V gene, CDR1 is SEHNR and CDR2 is FQNEAQ (reference sequence). V lost 2 bases to trimming and J lost 1 base, with 11 bases between them. The DNA for the CDR3 is TGTGCCAGCAGCTTAAGATACGCAGGGAACACTGAAGCTTTCTTT. Translating it yields CASSLRYAGNTEAFF.

The rearrangement links TRBV4-3 to TRBJ1-3; no clear D gene. Germline CDR1 reads LGHNA; CDR2 reads YSLEER. Trimming pared 4 bases from V and 0 bases from J, leaving 13 bases between. CDR3 length equals 16 residues. This chain's CDR3 is CASSPLVGSSGNTIYF. In DNA, the CDR3 is TGCGCCAGCAGCCCCTTGGTTGGGAGCTCTGGAAACACCATATATTTT.

The chain recombines TRBV27 with TRBJ2-2; TRBD2 might be the D (6 bases). The CDR3 length is 19 residues. Germline V CDR1 and CDR2: MNHEY, SMNVEV (reference sequence). Trimming cost V 2 bases and J 0 bases, with 19 bases left between them. The CDR3 region has the DNA TGTGCCAGCAGTTTAAGACCCCCGAGAGGCGGGACGAACACCGGGGAGCTGTTTTTT. This sequence encodes CASSLRPPRGGTNTGELFF.

This chain uses TRBV9 with TRBJ2-3, with TRBD2 identical over 8 bases. This CDR3 is built from 16 residues. Germline V gene lookup returns CDR1 SGDLS and CDR2 YYNGEE. Trimming at V came to 4 bases and at J to 10 bases, leaving 17 bases not matched to a gene. CDR3 amino acids: CASSIRGLEGIGAQYF. The CDR3 nucleotides are TGTGCCAGCAGCATCCGGGGACTAGAGGGGATTGGTGCGCAGTATTTT.

This sequence joins TRBV7-6 and TRBJ2-3, with 8 nucleotides matching TRBD1. Germline V CDR1 and CDR2: SGHVS, FNYEAQ. After removal of 0 bases from V and 5 bases from J, the junction contained 4 bases not matched to a gene. The CDR3 is 15 amino acids. In nucleotides, the CDR3 is TGTGCCAGCAGCTTAGCGGACAGGGAGGTAGATACGCAGTATTTT. This codes for CASSLADREVDTQYF.

The genes are TRBV6-5 and TRBJ2-5; possible D gene TRBD2, 6 bases. CDR3 length: 15 amino acids. Between the trimmed V and J ends, which lost 0 bases and 5 bases, there was a span of 13 bases. CDR1 is MNHEY, CDR2 SVGAGI, per germline. Here the CDR3 reads CASSYSWLARETQYF. In DNA, the CDR3 is TGTGCCAGCAGTTACTCGTGGCTAGCGAGGGAGACCCAGTACTTC.

The CDR3, as DNA: TGCGCCAGCAGCTTGCGCGGGGGCGAAAGCGGCTACACCTTC. Protein product: CASSLRGGESGYTF. The gene calls are TRBV5-1 and TRBJ1-2; a possible D gene is TRBD1 (6 bases). CDR1 and CDR2 from the germline V gene are SGHRS and YFSETQ. The CDR3 covers 14 residues. V lost 1 base and J 8 bases, leaving 15 bases between the germline ends.

CDR3 in amino acids: CASSGDSGNTIYF. The CDR3 DNA follows: TGTGCCAGCAGCGGGGACTCTGGAAACACCATATATTTT. This sequence joins TRBV6-6 and TRBJ1-3; D gene uncertain. This CDR3 is built from 13 residues. V shed 6 bases and J shed 0 bases, with 6 bases lying between them. Per germline, CDR1 MNHNY and CDR2 SVGAGI (reference sequence).

This clone has only one observation. The rearrangement joins TRBV29-1 to TRBJ2-1, with a weak D call TRBD1 (8 bases). Between the trimmed V and J ends, which lost 4 bases and 6 bases, there was a span of 19 bases. CDR3 length: 15 amino acids. In germline, CDR1 is SQVTM, CDR2 ANQGSEA. The CDR3 region is CSVGGGLTGGNEQFF. The CDR3 DNA is TGCAGCGTTGGCGGGGGTCTAACAGGGGGCAATGAGCAGTTCTTC.

The chain employs TRBV10-2 and TRBJ1-6, with a tentative D call TRBD1 (5 bases). In germline, CDR1 is WSHSY, CDR2 SAAADI. The CDR3 sequence is 15 residues long. The V and J ends lost 3 bases and 8 bases respectively, with 14 bases between them. CDR3 sequence (DNA): TGCGCCAGCAGTGATTGGCAGGGTGGCTATTCACCCCTCCACTTT. It is translated as CASSDWQGGYSPLHF.

The rearrangement links TRBV6-1 to TRBJ2-3, with 9 positions matching TRBD2. This CDR3 comprises 16 residues. In germline, CDR1 is MNHNS, CDR2 SASEGT. Trimming cost V 1 base and J 4 bases; bases outside gene matches: 6. The CDR3 reads CASSEVRAGGSDTQYF. CDR3 DNA: TGTGCCAGCAGTGAAGTTCGAGCGGGGGGCTCAGATACGCAGTATTTT.

V gene TRBV5-1 combines with J gene TRBJ1-3; weak D call: TRBD1 (5 bases). The CDR3 runs 14 residues. Germline V CDR1 and CDR2: SGHRS, YFSETQ. The V end was cut by 4 bases, the J end by 4 bases, with 12 bases between. The CDR3 coding sequence is TGCGCCAGCAGCCCCCAGGGAACCGGAAACACCATATATTTT. Its translation: CASSPQGTGNTIYF. Variable domain in full (rest from reference TRBV5-1 and TRBJ1-3): KAGVTQTPRYLIKTRGQQVTLSCSPISGHRSVSWYQQTPGQGLQFLFEYFSETQRNKGNFPGRFSGRQFSNSRSEMNVSTLELGDSALYLCASSPQGTGNTIYFGEGSWLTVV.

This clone was found once. The J gene is TRBJ1-5, the V gene TRBV21-1; whether TRBD1, the table's D call, matches the DNA was not checked. TRBV21-1 is deemed a pseudogene. This CDR3 contains 17 residues. The CDR3 protein is CASSPARGQGRNQPQHF. The CDR3 DNA reads TGTGCCAGCAGCCCCGCCCGGGGACAGGGACGCAATCAGCCCCAGCATTTT.

This chain links TRBV2 with TRBJ1-2; unclear D gene. Per germline, CDR1 SNHLY and CDR2 FYNNEI. Trimming stripped 4 bases from V and 2 bases from J, with 8 bases between. The CDR3 has 13 amino acids. The CDR3 region is CASSVSQNYGYTF. CDR3 DNA sequence: TGTGCCAGCAGTGTTAGTCAAAACTATGGCTACACCTTC.

This clone was seen more than once but under ten times. This sequence joins TRBV27 and TRBJ2-1; 7 positions agree with TRBD2. Germline loops: CDR1 MNHEY, CDR2 SMNVEV (reference sequence). The CDR3 length is 16 residues. V shed 8 bases, J shed 6 bases, and the junction held 16 bases outside the gene matches. CDR3 DNA sequence: TGTGCCAGCGGGCCCCTTTTGCAGCGGGGCCCCAATGAGCAGTTCTTC. Translated, it gives CASGPLLQRGPNEQFF.

The V gene is TRBV2, the J gene TRBJ2-1; a possible D gene is TRBD1 (5 bases). V was cut by 5 bases and J by 2 bases, with 10 bases left in between. The germline V gene encodes CDR1 SNHLY and CDR2 FYNNEI. This CDR3 has 14 residues. CDR3 region: CASSNLQAYNEQFF. The CDR3 DNA sequence: TGTGCCAGCAGTAACCTACAGGCCTACAATGAGCAGTTCTTC.

J is TRBJ2-1 and V is TRBV5-5; TRBD2 matches at 9 bases. This CDR3 is 15 amino acids long. Per the germline V gene, CDR1 is SGHKS and CDR2 is YYEKEE (reference sequence). V gave up 4 bases and J gave up 8 bases; unmatched junction bases: 10. The CDR3 sequence is CASSLASGAVYEQFF. The CDR3 coding sequence is TGTGCCAGCAGCCTGGCTAGCGGGGCGGTATATGAGCAGTTCTTC.

The chain joins TRBV30 to TRBJ2-3, with 7 bases matching TRBD1. Germline lookup yields CDR1 GTSNPN and CDR2 SVGIG (reference sequence). The ends lost 2 bases at V and 7 bases at J; junction bases unmatched: 12. This CDR3 is built from 15 residues. The CDR3 sequence is CAWSRVTGTLNTQYF. In DNA, the CDR3 is TGTGCCTGGAGTAGGGTGACAGGGACCTTGAATACGCAGTATTTT.

The chain recombines TRBV28 with TRBJ1-1; 10 nucleotides match TRBD1. This CDR3 has 16 amino acids. Per germline, CDR1 MDHEN and CDR2 SYDVKM. V lost 7 bases to trimming and J lost 5 bases; unmatched junction nucleotides: 13. Written as DNA, the CDR3 is TGTGCCAGCACCGAATTACCGGACAGGGGGGATACTGAAGCTTTCTTT. Its translation: CASTELPDRGDTEAFF. The entire variable domain, with the rest obtained from reference TRBV28 and TRBJ1-1, is as follows: DVKVTQSSRYLVKRTGEKVFLECVQDMDHENMFWYRQDPGLGLRLIYFSYDVKMKEKGDIPEGYSVSREKKERFSLILESASTNQTSMYLCASTELPDRGDTEAFFGQGTRLTVV.

This clone occurred once. The chain couples TRBV5-1 to TRBJ2-2; 7 nucleotides match TRBD1. The V gene's germline CDR1 is SGHRS and CDR2 YFSETQ. The junction had 7 bases not matched to a gene; V was cut back by 4 bases and J by 1 base. This CDR3 has 16 amino acids. This CDR3 is CASSGRGTVNTGELFF. CDR3 coding DNA: TGCGCCAGCAGCGGGCGAGGGACAGTGAACACCGGGGAGCTGTTTTTT.

The V and J genes are TRBV6-1 and TRBJ1-6, with TRBD1 as a possible D gene (5 bases). CDR1 and CDR2 (germline): MNHNS, SASEGT. The CDR3 loop spans 17 amino acids. Trimming removed 4 bases at V and 2 bases at J, with 15 bases between. The CDR3 region has the DNA TGTGCCAGCAGTGTAGGCAGGGTTAACCCCTATAATTCACCCCTCCACTTT. Protein product: CASSVGRVNPYNSPLHF.

The CDR3: CASSEDRDTGELFF. DNA for the CDR3: TGTGCCAGCAGTGAAGATCGGGACACCGGGGAGCTGTTTTTT. This chain connects TRBV2 to TRBJ2-2; D uncertain. The CDR3 contains 14 residues. Germline CDR1 and CDR2: SNHLY and FYNNEI. Trimming shortened V by 1 base and J by 3 bases, and 6 bases separated the two germline ends.

V gene TRBV5-8 combines with J gene TRBJ1-6; TRBD1 matches 12 bases. With V trimmed by 5 bases and J by 10 bases, 22 bases remained unmatched. The length of the CDR3 is 20 residues. Looked up from germline, CDR1 is SGHTS and CDR2 is YDEGEE. CDR3 residues: CASSFLGGTGGLRPHSPLHF. CDR3 nucleotides: TGTGCCAGCAGTTTTCTAGGGGGGACAGGGGGCCTTCGACCCCACTCACCCCTCCACTTT. Together with reference TRBV5-8 and TRBJ1-6, the CDR3 gives the full variable domain: EAGVTQSPTHLIKTRGQQATLRCSPISGHTSVYWYQQALGLGLQFLLWYDEGEERNRGNFPPRFSGRQFPNYSSELNVNALELEDSALYLCASSFLGGTGGLRPHSPLHFGNGTRLTVT.

The genes are TRBV5-1 and TRBJ1-2; 7 bases fit TRBD1. The CDR3 is 14 amino acids. The V gene's germline CDR1 is SGHRS and CDR2 YFSETQ. Trimming cost V 0 bases and J 4 bases; bases outside gene matches: 3. CDR3 DNA: TGCGCCAGCAGCTTGGACAGGGGAACCTATGGCTACACCTTC. Encoded protein: CASSLDRGTYGYTF. The full variable domain, rest sourced from reference TRBV5-1 and TRBJ1-2, is KAGVTQTPRYLIKTRGQQVTLSCSPISGHRSVSWYQQTPGQGLQFLFEYFSETQRNKGNFPGRFSGRQFSNSRSEMNVSTLELGDSALYLCASSLDRGTYGYTFGSGTRLTVV.